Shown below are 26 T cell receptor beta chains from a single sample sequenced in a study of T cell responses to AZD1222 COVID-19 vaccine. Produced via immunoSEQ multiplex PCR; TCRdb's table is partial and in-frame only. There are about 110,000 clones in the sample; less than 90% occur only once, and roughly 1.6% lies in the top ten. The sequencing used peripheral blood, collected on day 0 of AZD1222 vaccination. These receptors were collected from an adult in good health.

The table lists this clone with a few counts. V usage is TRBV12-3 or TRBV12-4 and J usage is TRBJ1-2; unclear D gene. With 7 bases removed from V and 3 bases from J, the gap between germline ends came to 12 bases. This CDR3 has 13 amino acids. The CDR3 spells CASTFYSDYGYTF. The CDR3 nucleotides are TGTGCCAGCACATTTTACAGCGACTATGGCTACACCTTC.

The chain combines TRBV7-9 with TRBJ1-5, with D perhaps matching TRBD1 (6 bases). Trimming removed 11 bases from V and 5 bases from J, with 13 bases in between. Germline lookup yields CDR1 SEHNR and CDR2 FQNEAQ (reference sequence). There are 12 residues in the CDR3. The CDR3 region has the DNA TGTGCCGCAGGGGATAACGATCAGCCCCAGCATTTT. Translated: CAAGDNDQPQHF.

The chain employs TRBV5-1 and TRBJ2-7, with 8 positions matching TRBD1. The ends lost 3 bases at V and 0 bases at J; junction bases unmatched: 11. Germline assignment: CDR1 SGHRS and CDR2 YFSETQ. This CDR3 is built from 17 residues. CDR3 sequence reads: CASSSGQGHPSSYEQYF. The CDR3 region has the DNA TGCGCCAGCAGCTCTGGACAGGGTCACCCCAGCTCCTACGAGCAGTACTTC. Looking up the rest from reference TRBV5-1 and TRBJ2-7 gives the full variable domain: KAGVTQTPRYLIKTRGQQVTLSCSPISGHRSVSWYQQTPGQGLQFLFEYFSETQRNKGNFPGRFSGRQFSNSRSEMNVSTLELGDSALYLCASSSGQGHPSSYEQYFGPGTRLTVT.

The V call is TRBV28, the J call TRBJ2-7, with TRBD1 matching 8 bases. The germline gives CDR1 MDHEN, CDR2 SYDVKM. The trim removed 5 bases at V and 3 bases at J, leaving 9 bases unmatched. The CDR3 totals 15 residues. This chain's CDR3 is CASSLTGGEYYEQYF. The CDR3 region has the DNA TGTGCCAGCAGTCTTACAGGGGGAGAGTACTACGAGCAGTACTTC. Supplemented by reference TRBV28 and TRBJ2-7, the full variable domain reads DVKVTQSSRYLVKRTGEKVFLECVQDMDHENMFWYRQDPGLGLRLIYFSYDVKMKEKGDIPEGYSVSREKKERFSLILESASTNQTSMYLCASSLTGGEYYEQYFGPGTRLTVT.

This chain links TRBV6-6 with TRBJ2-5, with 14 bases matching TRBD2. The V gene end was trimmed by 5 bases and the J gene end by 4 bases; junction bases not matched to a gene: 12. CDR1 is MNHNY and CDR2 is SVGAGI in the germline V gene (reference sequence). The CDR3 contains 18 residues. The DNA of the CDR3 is TGTGCCAGCAGTCGAGGGTACCTCGGGACTAGCGGGGGAGAGACCCAGTACTTC. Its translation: CASSRGYLGTSGGETQYF.

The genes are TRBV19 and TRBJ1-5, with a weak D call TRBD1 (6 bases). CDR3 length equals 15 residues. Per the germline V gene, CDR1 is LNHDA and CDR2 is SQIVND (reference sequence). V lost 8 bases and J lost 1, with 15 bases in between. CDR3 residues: CASQTGTRSNQPQHF. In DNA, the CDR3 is TGTGCCAGTCAAACCGGGACACGAAGCAATCAGCCCCAGCATTTT.

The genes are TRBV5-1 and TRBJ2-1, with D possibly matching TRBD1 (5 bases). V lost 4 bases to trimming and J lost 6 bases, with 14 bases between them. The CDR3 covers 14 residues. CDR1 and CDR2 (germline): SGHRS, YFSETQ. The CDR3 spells CASSEDRQRNEQFF. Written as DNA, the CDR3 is TGCGCCAGCAGCGAGGATCGACAGCGCAATGAGCAGTTCTTC.

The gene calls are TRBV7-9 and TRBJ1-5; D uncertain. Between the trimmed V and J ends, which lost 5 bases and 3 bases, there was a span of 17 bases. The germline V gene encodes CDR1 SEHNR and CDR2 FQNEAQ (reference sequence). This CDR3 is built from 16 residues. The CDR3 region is CASSPTGRAINQPQHF. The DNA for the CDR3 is TGTGCCAGCAGCCCGACGGGCCGGGCAATCAATCAGCCCCAGCATTTT.

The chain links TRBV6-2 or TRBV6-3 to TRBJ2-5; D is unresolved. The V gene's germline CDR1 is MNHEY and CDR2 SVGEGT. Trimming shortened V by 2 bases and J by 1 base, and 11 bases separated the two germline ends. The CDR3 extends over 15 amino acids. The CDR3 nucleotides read TGTGCCAGCAGTTACACGGGCCTTCCCCAAGAGACCCAGTACTTC. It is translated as CASSYTGLPQETQYF.

CDR3 nucleotide sequence: TGTGCCAGCTCACCACTTACCAGGGCCGCAACTAATGAAAAACTGTTTTTT. This sequence encodes CASSPLTRAATNEKLFF. This chain joins TRBV18 and TRBJ1-4; perhaps TRBD1 as D (5 bases). V dropped 1 base and J dropped 0 bases, with 12 bases sitting between them. The CDR3 loop spans 17 amino acids. CDR1 KGHSH and CDR2 LQKENI come from the germline V gene. The entire variable domain, with the rest obtained from reference TRBV18 and TRBJ1-4, is as follows: NAGVMQNPRHLVRRRGQEARLRCSPMKGHSHVYWYRQLPEEGLKFMVYLQKENIIDESGMPKERFSAEFPKEGPSILRIQQVVRGDSAAYFCASSPLTRAATNEKLFFGSGTQLSVL.

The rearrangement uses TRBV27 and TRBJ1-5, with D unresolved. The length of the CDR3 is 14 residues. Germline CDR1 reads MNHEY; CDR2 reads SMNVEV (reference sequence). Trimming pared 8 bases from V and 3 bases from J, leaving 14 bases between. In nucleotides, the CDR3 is TGTGCCAGCTCCCGCGCGGGGTCCAATCAGCCCCAGCATTTT. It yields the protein CASSRAGSNQPQHF.

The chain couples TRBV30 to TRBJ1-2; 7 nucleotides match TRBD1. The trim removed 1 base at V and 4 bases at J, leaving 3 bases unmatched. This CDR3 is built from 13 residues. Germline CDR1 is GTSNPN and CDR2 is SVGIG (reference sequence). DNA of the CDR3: TGTGCCTGGAGTGCAGGGGGAGCCTATGGCTACACCTTC. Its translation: CAWSAGGAYGYTF.

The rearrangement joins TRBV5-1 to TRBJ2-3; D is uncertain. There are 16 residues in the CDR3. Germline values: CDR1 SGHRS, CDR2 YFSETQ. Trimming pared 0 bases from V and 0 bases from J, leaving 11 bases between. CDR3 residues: CASSLVAAVSTDTQYF. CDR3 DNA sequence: TGCGCCAGCAGCTTGGTTGCAGCCGTCAGCACAGATACGCAGTATTTT.

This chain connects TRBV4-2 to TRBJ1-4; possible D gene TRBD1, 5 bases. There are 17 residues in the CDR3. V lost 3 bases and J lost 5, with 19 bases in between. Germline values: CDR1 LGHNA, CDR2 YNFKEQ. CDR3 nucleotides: TGTGCCAGCAGCCATGGCGCGATGGGGGGGGAAAATGAAAAACTGTTTTTT. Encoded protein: CASSHGAMGGENEKLFF.

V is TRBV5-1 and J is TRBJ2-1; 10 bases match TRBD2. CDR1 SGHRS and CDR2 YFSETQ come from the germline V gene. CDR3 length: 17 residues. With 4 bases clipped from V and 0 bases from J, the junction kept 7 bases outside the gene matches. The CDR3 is CASSGSSGRLSYNEQFF. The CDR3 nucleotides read TGCGCCAGCAGCGGCTCTAGCGGGAGACTCTCCTACAATGAGCAGTTCTTC.

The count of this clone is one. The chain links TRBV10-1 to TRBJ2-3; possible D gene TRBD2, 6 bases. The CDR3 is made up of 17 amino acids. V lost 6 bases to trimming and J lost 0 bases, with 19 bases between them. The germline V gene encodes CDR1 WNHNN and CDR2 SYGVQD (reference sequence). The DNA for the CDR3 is TGCGCCAGCAGCCCGGGAGCACGGAGTACTAGCACAGATACGCAGTATTTT. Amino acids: CASSPGARSTSTDTQYF.

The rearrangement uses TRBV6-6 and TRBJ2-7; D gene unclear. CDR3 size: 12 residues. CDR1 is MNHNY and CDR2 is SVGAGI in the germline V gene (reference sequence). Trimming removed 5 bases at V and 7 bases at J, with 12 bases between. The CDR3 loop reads CASSPLPGEQYF. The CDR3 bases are TGTGCCAGCAGTCCCCTCCCCGGGGAGCAGTACTTC.

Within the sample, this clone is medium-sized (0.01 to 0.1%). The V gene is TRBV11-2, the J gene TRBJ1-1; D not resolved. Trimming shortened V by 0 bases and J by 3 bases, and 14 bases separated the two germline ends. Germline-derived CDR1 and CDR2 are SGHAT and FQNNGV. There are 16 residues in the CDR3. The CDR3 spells CASSLDLGLADTEAFF. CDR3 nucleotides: TGTGCCAGCAGCTTAGATCTAGGGTTGGCGGACACTGAAGCTTTCTTT.

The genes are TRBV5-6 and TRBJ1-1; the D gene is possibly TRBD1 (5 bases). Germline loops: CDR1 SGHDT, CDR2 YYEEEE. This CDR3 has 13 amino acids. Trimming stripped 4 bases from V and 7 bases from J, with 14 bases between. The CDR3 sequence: CASSRGTRLEAFF. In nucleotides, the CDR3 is TGTGCCAGCAGCAGAGGGACGAGACTTGAAGCTTTCTTT.

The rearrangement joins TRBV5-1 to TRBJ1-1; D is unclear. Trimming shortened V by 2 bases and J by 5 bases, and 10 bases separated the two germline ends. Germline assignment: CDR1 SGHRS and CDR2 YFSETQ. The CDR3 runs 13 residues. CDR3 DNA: TGCGCCAGCAGCTTTGAGGGTGTGACTGAAGCTTTCTTT. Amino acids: CASSFEGVTEAFF.

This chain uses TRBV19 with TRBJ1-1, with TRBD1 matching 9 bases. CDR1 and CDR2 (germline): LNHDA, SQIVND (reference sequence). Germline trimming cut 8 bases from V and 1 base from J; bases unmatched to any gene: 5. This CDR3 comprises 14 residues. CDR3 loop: CASGTGGANTEAFF. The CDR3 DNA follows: TGTGCCAGTGGCACAGGGGGCGCGAACACTGAAGCTTTCTTT.

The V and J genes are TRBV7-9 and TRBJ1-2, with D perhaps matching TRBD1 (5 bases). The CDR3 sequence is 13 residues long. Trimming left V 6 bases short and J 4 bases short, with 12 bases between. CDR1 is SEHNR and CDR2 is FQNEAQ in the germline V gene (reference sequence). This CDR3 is CASRWGQTYGYTF. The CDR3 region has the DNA TGTGCCAGCAGATGGGGCCAGACCTATGGCTACACCTTC.

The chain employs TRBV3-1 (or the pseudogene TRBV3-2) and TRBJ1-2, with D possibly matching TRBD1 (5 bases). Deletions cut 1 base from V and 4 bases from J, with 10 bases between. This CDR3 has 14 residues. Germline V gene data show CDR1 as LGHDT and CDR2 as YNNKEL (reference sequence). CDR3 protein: CASSQGTSLYGYTF. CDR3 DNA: TGTGCCAGCAGCCAAGGGACATCCCTCTATGGCTACACCTTC.

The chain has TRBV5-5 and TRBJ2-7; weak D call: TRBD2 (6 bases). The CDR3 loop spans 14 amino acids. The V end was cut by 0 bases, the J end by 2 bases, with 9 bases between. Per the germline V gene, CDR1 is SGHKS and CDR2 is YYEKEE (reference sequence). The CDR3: CASSLGAGTYEQYF. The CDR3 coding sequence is TGTGCCAGCAGCTTGGGGGCGGGAACCTACGAGCAGTACTTC.

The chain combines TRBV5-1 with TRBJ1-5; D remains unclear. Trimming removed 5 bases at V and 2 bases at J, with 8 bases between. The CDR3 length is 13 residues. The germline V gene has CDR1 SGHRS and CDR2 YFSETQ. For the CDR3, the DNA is TGCGCCAGCAGTTCTGCCGGCAATCAGCCCCAGCATTTT. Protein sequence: CASSSAGNQPQHF.

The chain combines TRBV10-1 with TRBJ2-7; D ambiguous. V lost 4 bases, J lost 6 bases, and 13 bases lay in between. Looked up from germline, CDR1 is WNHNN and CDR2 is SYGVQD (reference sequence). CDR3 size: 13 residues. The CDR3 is CASSVAAASEQYF. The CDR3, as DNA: TGCGCCAGCAGTGTGGCCGCAGCTAGCGAGCAGTACTTC.